This is a list of T cell receptor beta chains from one sample in a study of CD8+ T cells in alopecia areata. Measured with immunoSEQ multiplex PCR; TCRdb has only the in-frame clones, and not every one. This table holds more than 150,000 clones, approximately 50% found once. The sequencing here drew on CD8+ T cells sorted from blood, taken at week 52, from a patient treated with tofacitinib. These receptors all come from a human donor with alopecia areata. Both conserved end residues are part of each CDR3. D genes are given only for firm matches. The size field is filled for only some rows; it gives once, few, many or a size class.

D gene: TRBD2
J gene: TRBJ2-1
clone size: NA
V gene: TRBV2
CDR3 DNA: TGTGCCAGCAGTAGACTAGCGGGGGATTTATACAATGAGCAGTTCTTC
CDR3 protein: CASSRLAGDLYNEQFF

D gene: NA
J gene: TRBJ2-3
clone size: NA
V gene: TRBV7-2
CDR3 DNA: TGTGCCAGCAGCTTAGAACAGAGTGCTAGCACAGATACGCAGTATTTT
CDR3 protein: CASSLEQSASTDTQYF

D gene: NA
J gene: TRBJ1-1
clone size: NA
V gene: TRBV11-2
CDR3 DNA: TGTGCCAGCAGCTTAGATCGACAGAAGCACGAAGCTTTCTTT
CDR3 protein: CASSLDRQKHEAFF

D gene: NA
J gene: TRBJ2-1
clone size: NA
V gene: TRBV7-3
CDR3 DNA: TGTGCCAGCAGTCTACTCTTGAGCTCCTACAATGAGCAGTTCTTC
CDR3 protein: CASSLLLSSYNEQFF

D gene: TRBD1
J gene: TRBJ1-1
clone size: NA
V gene: TRBV29-1
CDR3 DNA: TGCAGCGTTGTAGACCCCGGGACAGGGGGAGCTGAAGCTTTCTTT
CDR3 protein: CSVVDPGTGGAEAFF

D gene: NA
J gene: TRBJ2-7
clone size: once
V gene: TRBV5-6
CDR3 DNA: TGTGCCAGCAGTTGGTCTGGAACCTACGAGCAGTACTTC
CDR3 protein: CASSWSGTYEQYF

D gene: NA
J gene: TRBJ1-5
clone size: few
V gene: TRBV2
CDR3 DNA: TGTGCCAGCAGTGATGGGGGGGTTGTGATTCAGCCCCAGCATTTT
CDR3 protein: CASSDGGVVIQPQHF

D gene: TRBD1
J gene: TRBJ2-5
clone size: NA
V gene: TRBV6-5
CDR3 DNA: TGTGCCAGCAGTTTTGGAAACAGGGGGGAGACCCAGTACTTC
CDR3 protein: CASSFGNRGETQYF

D gene: TRBD1
J gene: TRBJ1-1
clone size: NA
V gene: TRBV30
CDR3 DNA: TGTGCCTGGTCACTGGGACAGGGTCAAGCTTTCTTT
CDR3 protein: CAWSLGQGQAFF

D gene: NA
J gene: TRBJ2-3
clone size: NA
V gene: TRBV6-5
CDR3 DNA: TGTGCCAGCAGTTACTCGAGGGGTATGGGGACAGATACGCAGTATTTT
CDR3 protein: CASSYSRGMGTDTQYF

D gene: NA
J gene: TRBJ1-2
clone size: NA
V gene: TRBV4-1
CDR3 DNA: TGCGCCAACAGCCAACCGGGGAGACAGGCGGATCACTATGGCTACACCTTC
CDR3 protein: CANSQPGRQADHYGYTF

D gene: NA
J gene: TRBJ2-5
clone size: NA
V gene: TRBV6-5
CDR3 DNA: TGTGCCAGCAGTTACTCGGGGCAGGGTGGTGAGACCCAGTACTTC
CDR3 protein: CASSYSGQGGETQYF

D gene: NA
J gene: TRBJ1-1
clone size: few
V gene: TRBV5-1
CDR3 DNA: TGCGCCAGCAGCTTGGAAGAGGGGGAAGGTGTTGAAGCTTTCTTT
CDR3 protein: CASSLEEGEGVEAFF

D gene: NA
J gene: TRBJ2-3
clone size: NA
V gene: TRBV2
CDR3 DNA: TGTGCCAGCAGAAGCGTGGGACTTCCCCACACAGATACGCAGTATTTT
CDR3 protein: CASRSVGLPHTDTQYF

D gene: NA
J gene: TRBJ2-2
clone size: NA
V gene: TRBV11-2
CDR3 DNA: TGTGCCAGCAGCTTAGATACCGGGGAGCTGTTTTTT
CDR3 protein: CASSLDTGELFF

D gene: NA
J gene: TRBJ1-2
clone size: few
V gene: TRBV27
CDR3 DNA: TGTGCCAGCAGTTTTCCGGGACCCTATGGCTACACCTTC
CDR3 protein: CASSFPGPYGYTF

D gene: NA
J gene: TRBJ1-1
clone size: NA
V gene: TRBV7-3
CDR3 DNA: TGTGCCAGCAGCTCAACAGGGATGAACACTGAAGCTTTCTTT
CDR3 protein: CASSSTGMNTEAFF

D gene: NA
J gene: TRBJ1-5
clone size: few
V gene: TRBV27
CDR3 DNA: TGTGCCAGCAGGACCGGGGGGGCCGGTCAGCCCCAGCATTTT
CDR3 protein: CASRTGGAGQPQHF

D gene: TRBD1
J gene: TRBJ2-7
clone size: NA
V gene: TRBV15
CDR3 DNA: TGTGCCACCAGCAAGGACAGGGGGCTGAACGAGCAGTACTTC
CDR3 protein: CATSKDRGLNEQYF

D gene: NA
J gene: TRBJ2-7
clone size: NA
V gene: TRBV13
CDR3 DNA: TGTGCCAGCAGCTTTGGGGACTCCCACGAGCAGTACTTC
CDR3 protein: CASSFGDSHEQYF

D gene: NA
J gene: TRBJ2-6
clone size: NA
V gene: TRBV6-5
CDR3 DNA: TGTGCCAGCAGTTATGGCAGCTCTGGGGCCAACGTCCTGACTTTC
CDR3 protein: CASSYGSSGANVLTF

D gene: NA
J gene: TRBJ2-7
clone size: NA
V gene: TRBV7-6
CDR3 DNA: TGTGCCAGCAGCTTACGACAGCTACCTACCTACGAGCAGTACTTC
CDR3 protein: CASSLRQLPTYEQYF

D gene: NA
J gene: TRBJ2-1
clone size: NA
V gene: TRBV5-6
CDR3 DNA: TGTGCCAGCAGCTTAATCCGCTCCTACAATGAGCAGTTCTTC
CDR3 protein: CASSLIRSYNEQFF

D gene: NA
J gene: TRBJ2-2
clone size: NA
V gene: TRBV11-2
CDR3 DNA: TGTGCCAGCAGCTTAGTCAGTCTCCACACCGGGGAGCTGTTTTTT
CDR3 protein: CASSLVSLHTGELFF

D gene: NA
J gene: TRBJ1-1
clone size: NA
V gene: TRBV29-1
CDR3 DNA: TGCAGCGTTGTAGGCTTAACGGTGAACACTGAAGCTTTCTTT
CDR3 protein: CSVVGLTVNTEAFF

D gene: NA
J gene: TRBJ1-5
clone size: NA
V gene: TRBV30
CDR3 DNA: TGTGCCTGGAGTGCGGGGCTGAGCAATCAGCCCCAGCATTTT
CDR3 protein: CAWSAGLSNQPQHF

D gene: NA
J gene: TRBJ2-3
clone size: NA
V gene: TRBV27
CDR3 DNA: TGTGCCAGCAGTACCCCTCCTGGCCCCCTGCGAGGAGATACGCAGTATTTT
CDR3 protein: CASSTPPGPLRGDTQYF

D gene: NA
J gene: TRBJ2-7
clone size: NA
V gene: TRBV30
CDR3 DNA: TGTGCCTGGAACGAGCAGTACTTC
CDR3 protein: CAWNEQYF

D gene: TRBD2
J gene: TRBJ2-1
clone size: few
V gene: TRBV7-2
CDR3 DNA: TGTGCCAGCAGCCTCCTAGCGGGGAGGCCCTACAATGAGCAGTTCTTC
CDR3 protein: CASSLLAGRPYNEQFF

D gene: NA
J gene: TRBJ1-2
clone size: NA
V gene: TRBV29-1
CDR3 DNA: TGCAGCGTTGAAAAAGGGATCTATGGCTACACCTTC
CDR3 protein: CSVEKGIYGYTF

D gene: NA
J gene: TRBJ1-1
clone size: NA
V gene: TRBV2
CDR3 DNA: TGTGCCAGCAGTGAACGCAGGGGCAGTGTGAACACTGAAGCTTTCTTT
CDR3 protein: CASSERRGSVNTEAFF

D gene: NA
J gene: TRBJ2-3
clone size: NA
V gene: TRBV2
CDR3 DNA: TGTGCCAGCAACTTATCCCCGGCTGATACGCAGTATTTT
CDR3 protein: CASNLSPADTQYF

D gene: NA
J gene: TRBJ1-1
clone size: NA
V gene: TRBV2
CDR3 DNA: TGTGCCAGCAGTGATCACTACTCGGGCACTGAAGCTTTCTTT
CDR3 protein: CASSDHYSGTEAFF

D gene: TRBD2
J gene: TRBJ2-1
clone size: few
V gene: TRBV30
CDR3 DNA: TGTGCCTGGAGGCCGGGCGGGGGATTCAATGAGCAGTTCTTC
CDR3 protein: CAWRPGGGFNEQFF

D gene: NA
J gene: TRBJ1-1
clone size: NA
V gene: TRBV29-1
CDR3 DNA: TGCAGCGATCGGGGATATCTGAACACTGAAGCTTTCTTT
CDR3 protein: CSDRGYLNTEAFF

D gene: NA
J gene: TRBJ2-7
clone size: NA
V gene: TRBV7-8
CDR3 DNA: TGTGCCAGCAGCTTAGGAAGGGTTTCCTACGAGCAGTACTTC
CDR3 protein: CASSLGRVSYEQYF

D gene: NA
J gene: TRBJ2-7
clone size: NA
V gene: TRBV6-5
CDR3 DNA: TGTGCCAGCCCCTACAGGGAAAAGAACTCCTACGAGCAGTACTTC
CDR3 protein: CASPYREKNSYEQYF

D gene: TRBD2
J gene: TRBJ2-1
clone size: few
V gene: TRBV29-1
CDR3 DNA: TGCAGCGTGAGGGGCGGGAGCGGCGAGCAGTTCTTC
CDR3 protein: CSVRGGSGEQFF

D gene: NA
J gene: TRBJ1-2
clone size: few
V gene: TRBV20-1
CDR3 DNA: TGCAGTGCTCAAGGGGACTATGGCTACACCTTC
CDR3 protein: CSAQGDYGYTF

D gene: TRBD1
J gene: TRBJ2-7
clone size: NA
V gene: TRBV27
CDR3 DNA: TGTGCCAGCAGTTTATTACTCGGGACAGGTAGGGACGAGCAGTACTTC
CDR3 protein: CASSLLLGTGRDEQYF

D gene: NA
J gene: TRBJ1-2
clone size: NA
V gene: TRBV29-1
CDR3 DNA: TGCAGCGTTGATTCAGGGGAGGGCTACACCTTC
CDR3 protein: CSVDSGEGYTF

D gene: NA
J gene: TRBJ2-7
clone size: NA
V gene: TRBV4-1
CDR3 DNA: TGCGCCAGCAGCCAACCTGGACAGACCTACGAGCAGTACTTC
CDR3 protein: CASSQPGQTYEQYF